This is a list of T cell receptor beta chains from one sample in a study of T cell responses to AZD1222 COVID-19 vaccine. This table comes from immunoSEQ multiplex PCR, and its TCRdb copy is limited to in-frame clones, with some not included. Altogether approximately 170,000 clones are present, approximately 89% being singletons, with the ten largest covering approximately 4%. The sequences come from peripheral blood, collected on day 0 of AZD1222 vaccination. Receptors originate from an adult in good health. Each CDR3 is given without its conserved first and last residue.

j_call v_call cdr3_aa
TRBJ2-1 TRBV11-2 ASSLERGDGRHNEQF
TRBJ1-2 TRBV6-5 ASSPKDRSNYGYT
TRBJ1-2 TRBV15 ATSRDRGQGYGYT
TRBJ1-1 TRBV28 ASSPRQGRTEAF
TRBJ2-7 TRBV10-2 ASSEYRLYEQY
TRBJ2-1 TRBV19 ASSIRAYNEQF
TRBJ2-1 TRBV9 ASSVGASMDNEQF
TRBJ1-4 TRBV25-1 ASSSTGTGNKFQEKLF
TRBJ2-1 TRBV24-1 ATSVAGGLQQF
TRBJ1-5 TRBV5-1 ASRGDSNQPQH
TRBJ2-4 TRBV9 ASGSKLAGGIQY
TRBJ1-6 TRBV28 ASSFLTGYDSPLH
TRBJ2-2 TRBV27 ASSSITYWPTGGTGELF
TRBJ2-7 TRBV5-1 ASSLGTGGSYEQY
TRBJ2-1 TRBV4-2 ASSPGGASGRGVNEQF
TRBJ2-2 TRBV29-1 SASGGSGASKAGELF
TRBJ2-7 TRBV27 ASSLSNSYEQY
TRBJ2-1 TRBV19 ASSIALRTAYNEQF
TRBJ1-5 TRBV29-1 SVSVGGKGDQPQH
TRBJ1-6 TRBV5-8 ASSWGTGVSPLH
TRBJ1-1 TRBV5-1 ASSTGTGNTEAF
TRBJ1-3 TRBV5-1 ASSLDLSGNTIY
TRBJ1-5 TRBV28 ASSLPDRRYQPQH
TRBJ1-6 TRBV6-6 ASSFEGQGVFWALH
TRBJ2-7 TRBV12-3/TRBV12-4 ASSLRQTYEQY
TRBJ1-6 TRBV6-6 ASSPRTTSSYNSPLH
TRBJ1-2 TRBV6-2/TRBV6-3 ASSYGDSGYT
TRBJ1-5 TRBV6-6 ASSTPGTHNQPQH
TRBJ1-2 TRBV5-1 ASKRGTNYGYT
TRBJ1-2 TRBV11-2 ASSLVYGYT
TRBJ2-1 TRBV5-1 ASSSDLPTRDEQF
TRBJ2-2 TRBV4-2 ASSHPTSGRASGELF
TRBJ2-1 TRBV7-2 ASSLAGSTSAGVVYNEQF
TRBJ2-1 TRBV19 ASSTLAGGGYNEQF
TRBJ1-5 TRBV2 ASSEAPGTNQPQH
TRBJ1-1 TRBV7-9 AGSRGSVNTEAF